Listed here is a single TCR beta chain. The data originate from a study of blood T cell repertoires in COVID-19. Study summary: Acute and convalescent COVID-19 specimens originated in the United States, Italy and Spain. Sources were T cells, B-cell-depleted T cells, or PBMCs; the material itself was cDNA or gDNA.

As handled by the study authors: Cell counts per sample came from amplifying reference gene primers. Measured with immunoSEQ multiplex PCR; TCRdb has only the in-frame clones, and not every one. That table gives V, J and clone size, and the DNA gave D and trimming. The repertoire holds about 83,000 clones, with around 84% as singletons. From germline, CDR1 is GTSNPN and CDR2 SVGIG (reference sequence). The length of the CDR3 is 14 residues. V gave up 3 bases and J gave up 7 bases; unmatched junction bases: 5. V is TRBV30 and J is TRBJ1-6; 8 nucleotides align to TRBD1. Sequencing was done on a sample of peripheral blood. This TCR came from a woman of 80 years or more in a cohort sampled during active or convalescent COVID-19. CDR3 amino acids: CAWSGQGGNSPLHF. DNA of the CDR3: TGTGCCTGGAGCGGACAGGGTGGGAATTCACCCCTCCACTTT.